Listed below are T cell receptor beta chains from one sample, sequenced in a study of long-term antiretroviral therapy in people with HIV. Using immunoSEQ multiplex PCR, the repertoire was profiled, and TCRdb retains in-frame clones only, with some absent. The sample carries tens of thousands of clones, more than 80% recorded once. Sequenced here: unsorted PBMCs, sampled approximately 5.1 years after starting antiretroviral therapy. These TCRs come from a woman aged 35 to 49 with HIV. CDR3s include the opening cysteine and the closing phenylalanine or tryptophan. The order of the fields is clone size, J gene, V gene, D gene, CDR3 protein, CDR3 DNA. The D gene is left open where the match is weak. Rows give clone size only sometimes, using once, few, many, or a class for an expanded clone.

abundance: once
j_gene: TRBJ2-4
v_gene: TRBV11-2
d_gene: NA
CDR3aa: CASSLAHSLFLAKNIQYF
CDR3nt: TGTGCCAGCAGCTTAGCCCACAGTTTATTTCTAGCCAAAAACATTCAGTACTTC

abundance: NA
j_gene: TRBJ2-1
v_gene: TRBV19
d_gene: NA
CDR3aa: CASSPSSYNEQFF
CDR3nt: TGTGCCAGTAGCCCTAGCTCCTACAATGAGCAGTTCTTC

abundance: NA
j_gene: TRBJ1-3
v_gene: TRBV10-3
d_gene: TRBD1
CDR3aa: CATLTGGNTIYF
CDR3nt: TGTGCCACCCTGACAGGGGGAAACACCATATATTTT

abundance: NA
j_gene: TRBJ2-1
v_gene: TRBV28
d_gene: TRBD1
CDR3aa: CASSLGQGALGDEQFF
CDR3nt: TGTGCCAGCAGTTTAGGACAGGGGGCGCTCGGGGATGAGCAGTTCTTC

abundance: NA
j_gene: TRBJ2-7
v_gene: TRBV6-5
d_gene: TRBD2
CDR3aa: CASSYAGLAGAYEQYF
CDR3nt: TGTGCCAGCAGTTACGCGGGACTAGCGGGAGCCTACGAGCAGTACTTC

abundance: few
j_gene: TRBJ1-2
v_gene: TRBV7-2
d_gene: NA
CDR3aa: CASIGDGGYTF
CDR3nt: TGTGCCAGCATCGGGGACGGGGGCTACACCTTC

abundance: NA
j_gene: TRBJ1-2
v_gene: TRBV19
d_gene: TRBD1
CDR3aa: CASSNRQGGYGYTF
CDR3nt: TGTGCCAGTAGTAACCGACAGGGGGGGTATGGCTACACCTTC

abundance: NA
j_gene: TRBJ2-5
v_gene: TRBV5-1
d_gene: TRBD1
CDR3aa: CASSKGTGGASETQYF
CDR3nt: TGCGCCAGCAGCAAAGGGACAGGGGGCGCGTCAGAGACCCAGTACTTC

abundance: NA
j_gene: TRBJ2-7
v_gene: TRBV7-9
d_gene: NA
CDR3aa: CASSADSSYEQYF
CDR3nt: TGTGCCAGCAGCGCGGACAGTTCCTACGAGCAGTACTTC

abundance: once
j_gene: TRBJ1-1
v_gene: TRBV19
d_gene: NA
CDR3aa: CASSIMAGKDWMNTEAFF
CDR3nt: TGTGCCAGTAGTATAATGGCAGGGAAGGATTGGATGAACACTGAAGCTTTCTTT

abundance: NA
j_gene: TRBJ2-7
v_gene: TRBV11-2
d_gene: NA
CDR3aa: CASSSPWGSAYEQYF
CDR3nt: TGTGCCAGCAGCTCCCCGTGGGGATCGGCCTACGAGCAGTACTTC

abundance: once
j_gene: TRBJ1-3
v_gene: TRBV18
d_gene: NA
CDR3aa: CASSHGQLDGNTIYF
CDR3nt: TGTGCCAGCTCACACGGACAGTTGGATGGAAACACCATATATTTT

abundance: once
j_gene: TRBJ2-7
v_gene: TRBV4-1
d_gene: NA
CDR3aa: CASSQVPTGPYEQYF
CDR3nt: TGCGCCAGCAGCCAAGTTCCCACCGGTCCGTACGAGCAGTACTTC

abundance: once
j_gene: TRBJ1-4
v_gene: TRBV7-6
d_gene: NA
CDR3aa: CASSLSRTNEKLFF
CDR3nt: TGTGCCAGCAGCTTAAGTCGCACTAATGAAAAACTGTTTTTT

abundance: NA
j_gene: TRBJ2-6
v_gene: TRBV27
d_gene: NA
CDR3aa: CASSLSFGSGANVLTF
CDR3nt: TGTGCCAGCAGTTTATCCTTCGGGTCTGGGGCCAACGTCCTGACTTTC

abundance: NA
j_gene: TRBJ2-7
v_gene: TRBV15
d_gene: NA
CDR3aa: CATSRATASRIYEQYF
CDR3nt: TGTGCCACCAGCAGGGCGACTGCATCCCGTATATACGAGCAGTACTTC

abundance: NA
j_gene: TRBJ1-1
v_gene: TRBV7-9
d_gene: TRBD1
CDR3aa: CASSFRDSMNTEAFF
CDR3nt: TGTGCCAGCAGCTTCCGGGACAGTATGAACACTGAAGCTTTCTTT

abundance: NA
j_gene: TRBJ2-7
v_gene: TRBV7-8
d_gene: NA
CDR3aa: CASSLDRAYEQYF
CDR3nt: TGTGCCAGCAGCTTGGACAGAGCCTACGAGCAGTACTTC

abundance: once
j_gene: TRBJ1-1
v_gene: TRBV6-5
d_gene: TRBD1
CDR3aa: CASSSKLTGGLTEAFF
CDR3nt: TGTGCCAGCAGTTCCAAACTGACAGGGGGCCTCACTGAAGCTTTCTTT

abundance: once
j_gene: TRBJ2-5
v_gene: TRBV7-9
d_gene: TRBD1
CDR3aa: CASSFWVGDRRGETQYF
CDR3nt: TGTGCCAGCAGCTTCTGGGTGGGGGACAGGAGGGGAGAGACCCAGTACTTC

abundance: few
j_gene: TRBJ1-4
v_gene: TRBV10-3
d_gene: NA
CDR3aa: CAISDPTGRGSEKLFF
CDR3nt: TGTGCCATCAGTGACCCCACAGGGCGAGGATCTGAAAAACTGTTTTTT

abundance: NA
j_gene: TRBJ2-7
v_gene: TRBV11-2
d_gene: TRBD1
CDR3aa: CASSPLGARQGKGEQYF
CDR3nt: TGTGCCAGCAGCCCCCTTGGGGCCAGACAGGGTAAGGGCGAGCAGTACTTC

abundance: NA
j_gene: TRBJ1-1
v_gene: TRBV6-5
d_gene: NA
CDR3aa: CASSTRTAKGSAFF
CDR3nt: TGTGCCAGCAGTACGCGGACAGCCAAGGGATCGGCTTTCTTT

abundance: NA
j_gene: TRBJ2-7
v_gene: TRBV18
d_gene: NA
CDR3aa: CASSPTTASYYEQYF
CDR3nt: TGTGCCAGCTCACCAACGACAGCCTCCTACTACGAGCAGTACTTC

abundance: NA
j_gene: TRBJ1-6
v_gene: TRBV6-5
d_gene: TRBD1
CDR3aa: CASSSQGAVSSPLHF
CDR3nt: TGTGCCAGCAGTTCACAGGGGGCCGTAAGTTCACCCCTCCACTTT

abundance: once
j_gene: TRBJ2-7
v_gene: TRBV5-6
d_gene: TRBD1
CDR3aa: CASSFFRDRANEQYF
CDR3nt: TGTGCCAGCAGCTTTTTCCGGGACAGGGCCAACGAGCAGTACTTC

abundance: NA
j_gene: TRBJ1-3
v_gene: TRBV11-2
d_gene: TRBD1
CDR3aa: CASSQGGNSGNTIYF
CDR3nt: TGTGCCAGCAGTCAAGGGGGCAACTCTGGAAACACCATATATTTT

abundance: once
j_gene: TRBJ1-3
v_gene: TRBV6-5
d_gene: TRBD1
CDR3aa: CASNPTGAGNTIYF
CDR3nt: TGTGCCAGCAATCCGACAGGGGCTGGAAACACCATATATTTT

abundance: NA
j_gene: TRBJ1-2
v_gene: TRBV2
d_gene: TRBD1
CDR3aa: CASSTLGGQAVGYTF
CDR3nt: TGTGCCAGTTCCACCCTCGGAGGACAGGCCGTTGGCTACACCTTC

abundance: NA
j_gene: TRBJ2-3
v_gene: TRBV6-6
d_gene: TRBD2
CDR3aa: CASRLAGGSTDTQYF
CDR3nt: TGTGCCAGCAGGTTAGCGGGAGGAAGCACAGATACGCAGTATTTT

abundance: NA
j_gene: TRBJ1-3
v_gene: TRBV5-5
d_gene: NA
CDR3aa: CASSLVGGSSGNTIYF
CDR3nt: TGTGCCAGCAGCTTGGTTGGTGGGAGCTCTGGAAACACCATATATTTT

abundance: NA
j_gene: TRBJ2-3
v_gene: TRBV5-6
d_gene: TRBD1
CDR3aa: CASSLGGQGIDTQYF
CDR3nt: TGTGCCAGCAGCTTAGGGGGACAGGGGATAGATACGCAGTATTTT

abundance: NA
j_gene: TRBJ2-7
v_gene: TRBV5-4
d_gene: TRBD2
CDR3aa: CASSFSGGALYEQYF
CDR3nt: TGTGCCAGCAGCTTTAGCGGGGGGGCCCTCTACGAGCAGTACTTC

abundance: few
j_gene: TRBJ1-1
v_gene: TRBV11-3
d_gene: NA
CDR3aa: CASTGRVNTEAFF
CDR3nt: TGTGCCAGCACGGGACGGGTGAACACTGAAGCTTTCTTT

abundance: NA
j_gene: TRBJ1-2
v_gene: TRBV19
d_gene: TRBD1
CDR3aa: CASSTWDRLNYGYTF
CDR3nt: TGTGCCAGTAGTACCTGGGACAGGCTTAACTATGGCTACACCTTC

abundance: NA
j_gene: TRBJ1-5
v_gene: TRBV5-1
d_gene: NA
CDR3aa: CASSFGDGNQPQHF
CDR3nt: TGCGCCAGCAGCTTTGGAGACGGCAATCAGCCCCAGCATTTT

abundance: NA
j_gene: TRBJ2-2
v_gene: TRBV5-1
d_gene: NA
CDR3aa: CASRDRNTGELFF
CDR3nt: TGCGCCAGCCGCGACAGGAACACCGGGGAGCTGTTTTTT

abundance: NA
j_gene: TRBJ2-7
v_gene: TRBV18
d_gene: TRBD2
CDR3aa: CASSPPSVAGNYYEQYF
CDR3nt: TGTGCCAGCTCACCGCCATCTGTAGCGGGTAATTACTACGAGCAGTACTTC

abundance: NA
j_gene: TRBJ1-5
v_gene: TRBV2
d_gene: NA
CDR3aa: CASSEALPEQPQHF
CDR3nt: TGTGCCAGCAGTGAAGCGCTTCCCGAACAGCCCCAGCATTTT

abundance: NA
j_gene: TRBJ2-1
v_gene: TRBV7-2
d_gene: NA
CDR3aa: CASSSRLEQFF
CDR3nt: TGTGCCAGCAGCTCCAGACTGGAGCAGTTCTTC

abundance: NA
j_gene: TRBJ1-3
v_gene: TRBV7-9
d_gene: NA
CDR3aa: CASSLVPNSGNTIYF
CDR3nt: TGTGCCAGCAGCTTAGTACCCAACTCTGGAAACACCATATATTTT

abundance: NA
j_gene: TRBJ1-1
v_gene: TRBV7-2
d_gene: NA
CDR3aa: CASSLYQNTEAFF
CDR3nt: TGTGCCAGCAGCTTATACCAGAACACTGAAGCTTTCTTT

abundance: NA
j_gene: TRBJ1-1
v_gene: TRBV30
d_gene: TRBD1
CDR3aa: CAWKMTGGLTEAFF
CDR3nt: TGTGCCTGGAAGATGACAGGGGGCCTCACTGAAGCTTTCTTT

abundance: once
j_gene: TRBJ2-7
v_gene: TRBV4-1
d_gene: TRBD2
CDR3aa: CASSQSSGGYEQYF
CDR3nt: TGCGCCAGCAGCCAGTCTAGCGGGGGGTACGAGCAGTACTTC

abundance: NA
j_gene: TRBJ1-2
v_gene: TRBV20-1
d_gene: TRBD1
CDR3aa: CSLRGNYGYTF
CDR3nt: TGCAGCCTCAGGGGGAACTATGGCTACACCTTC

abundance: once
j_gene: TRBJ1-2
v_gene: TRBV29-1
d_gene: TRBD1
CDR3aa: CSVRGLGYGYTF
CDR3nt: TGCAGCGTCAGGGGGCTCGGCTATGGCTACACCTTC

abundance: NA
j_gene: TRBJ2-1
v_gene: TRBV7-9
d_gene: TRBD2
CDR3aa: CASSSTRTSDLNEQFF
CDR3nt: TGTGCCAGCAGCTCTACCCGGACTAGCGACCTGAATGAGCAGTTCTTC

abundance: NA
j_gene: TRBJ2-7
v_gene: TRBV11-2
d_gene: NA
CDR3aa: CASSLGGVGGFSYEQYF
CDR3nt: TGTGCCAGCAGCTTAGGGGGAGTCGGCGGGTTCTCCTACGAGCAGTACTTC

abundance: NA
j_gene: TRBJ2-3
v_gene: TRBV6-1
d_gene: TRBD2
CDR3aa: CASRQLAGGSDTQYF
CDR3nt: TGTGCCAGCAGGCAACTAGCGGGAGGGTCAGATACGCAGTATTTT